These T cell receptor beta chains were read from a single sample in a study of blood T cell repertoires in COVID-19. Sequencing used immunoSEQ multiplex PCR; TCRdb keeps in-frame clones, though not all of them. The data hold roughly 340,000 clones, with around 89% observed a single time. Material: PBMCs or T cells enriched from blood (not recorded which). All receptors come from a man younger than 35 who had recovered from COVID-19. Each CDR3 is given with its conserved first and last residue. The order of the fields is J gene, D gene, V gene, clone size, CDR3 protein, CDR3 DNA. D genes are given only for firm matches. Only some rows state a clone size, as once, few, many or a class for expanded clones.

TRBJ2-2,TRBD1,TRBV2,NA,CASSWTGFGTGELFF,TGTGCCAGCAGTTGGACAGGGTTTGGCACCGGGGAGCTGTTTTTT
TRBJ2-5,NA,TRBV25-1,NA,CASSDPTGIQQTQYF,TGTGCCAGCAGTGATCCTACAGGCATCCAACAGACCCAGTACTTC
TRBJ1-5,NA,TRBV7-2,once,CASSFYGNQPQHF,TGTGCCAGCAGCTTCTATGGCAATCAGCCCCAGCATTTT
TRBJ1-1,NA,TRBV7-3,NA,CASSPGPGTEAFF,TGTGCCAGCAGCCCCGGCCCAGGGACTGAAGCTTTCTTT
TRBJ2-7,NA,TRBV29-1,NA,CSVDGGSYEQYF,TGCAGCGTTGATGGCGGGTCCTACGAGCAGTACTTC
TRBJ2-7,NA,TRBV18,NA,CASSPTGGWGVPTYEQYF,TGTGCCAGCTCACCCACGGGTGGCTGGGGGGTCCCCACCTACGAGCAGTACTTC
TRBJ1-4,NA,TRBV27,NA,CASSFRRQSRATNEKLFF,TGTGCCAGCAGTTTCCGGAGACAGTCCCGAGCCACTAATGAAAAACTGTTTTTT
TRBJ1-1,TRBD1,TRBV6-4,NA,CASSETGGMDEAFF,TGTGCCAGCAGCGAGACAGGGGGCATGGATGAAGCTTTCTTT
TRBJ1-3,NA,TRBV9,NA,CASSVGGSLLSGNTIYF,TGTGCCAGCAGCGTAGGAGGTAGCCTCCTCTCTGGAAACACCATATATTTT
TRBJ2-5,NA,TRBV30,once,CAWSVHRLALGETQYF,TGTGCCTGGAGTGTACACCGGCTAGCCCTCGGGGAGACCCAGTACTTC
TRBJ2-1,NA,TRBV7-2,NA,CASSLVGGSYNEQFF,TGTGCCAGCAGCTTAGTGGGGGGCTCCTACAATGAGCAGTTCTTC